What follows are 16 T cell receptor beta chains derived from one specimen sequenced in a study of T cells after yellow fever vaccination. TCRdb re-derived calls from the 5' RACE reads in MiXCR, one entry per CDR3 protein. Seen here are about 220,000 distinct CDR3 sequences, 3% to 3.5% observed once, and the top ten hold roughly 3.2%. The sequenced sample was CD4+ T cells sorted from PBMCs, obtained 10 days after the yellow fever booster vaccination. These receptors were taken from a man aged 18 to 35 who received the YFV17D yellow fever vaccine.

This clonotype was picked up a small number of times. The V and J genes are TRBV7-2 and TRBJ1-3, with 11 bases matching TRBD1. The V segment lost 6 bases and the J segment 3 bases; nucleotides outside the gene matches: 4. Germline-derived CDR1 and CDR2 are SGHTA and FQGNSA. The CDR3 runs 15 residues. The CDR3 sequence is CASRRTGGIGNTIYF. In DNA form, the CDR3 reads TGTGCCAGCAGGAGGACAGGGGGCATTGGAAACACCATATATTTT.

This clonotype occurred many times. The chain has TRBV10-3 and TRBJ1-2; no clear D. V gave up 6 bases and J gave up 8 bases, with 13 bases separating them. CDR1 ENHRY and CDR2 SYGVKD come from the germline V gene. The CDR3 spans 12 residues. DNA of the CDR3: TGTGCCATCAGAGACCTAGGGTACGGCTACACCTTC. It translates to CAIRDLGYGYTF.

This clonotype has a handful of counts. The V gene is TRBV7-9, the J gene TRBJ2-3; D gene ambiguous. Per the germline V gene, CDR1 is SEHNR and CDR2 is FQNEAQ (reference sequence). The V end lost 2 bases, the J end lost 3 bases, and 15 bases lay between the germline ends. The CDR3 spans 16 residues. The CDR3 DNA is TGTGCCAGCAGCTTACTAGTTTCAACCCAAACAGATACGCAGTATTTT. It is translated as CASSLLVSTQTDTQYF.

The chain has TRBV7-3 and TRBJ2-1, with D maybe TRBD1 (6 bases). Germline-derived CDR1 and CDR2 are SGHTA and FQGTGA. V gave up 5 bases and J gave up 9 bases, with 14 bases separating them. The CDR3 is made up of 13 amino acids. CDR3 loop: CASSTGTHSEQFF. CDR3 sequence (DNA): TGTGCCAGCAGCACGGGGACACATAGTGAGCAGTTCTTC.

Comment on this clonotype: Being one base from a much bigger clone, this may be a read error. This chain links TRBV7-2 with TRBJ2-5; D ambiguous. The CDR3 runs 11 residues. Germline V gene lookup returns CDR1 SGHTA and CDR2 FQGNSA. V was trimmed by 5 bases and J by 1 base, leaving 2 bases between them. Here the CDR3 DNA reads TGTGCCAGCAGCATCCAAGAGACCCAGTACTTC. Protein: CASSIQETQYF.

This clonotype has more than one count but fewer than ten. For the CDR3, the DNA is TGTGCCAGCAGAGGCGGGGGGCGCGAGACCCAGTACTTC. It translates to CASRGGGRETQYF. The chain links TRBV6-2 or TRBV6-3 to TRBJ2-5; 8 nucleotides match TRBD2. The trim removed 6 bases at V and 5 bases at J, leaving 5 bases unmatched. CDR1 and CDR2 from the germline V gene are MNHEY and SVGEGT. The CDR3 extends over 13 amino acids.

This clonotype has ten or more counts. This chain links TRBV5-4 with TRBJ2-3, with D possibly being TRBD2 (6 bases). The ends were cut back, 4 bases at V and 0 bases at J, with 12 bases in the middle. This CDR3 is built from 15 residues. Looked up from germline, CDR1 is SGHNT and CDR2 is YYREEE (reference sequence). The CDR3 DNA sequence: TGTGCCAGCAGCGTTGGGGGAGGAAGCACAGATACGCAGTATTTT. Residues: CASSVGGGSTDTQYF.

This clonotype was found many times. This chain uses TRBV5-1 with TRBJ2-5; 11 bases agree with TRBD2. CDR3 length: 18 residues. V lost 4 bases, J lost 8 bases, and 19 bases stayed unmatched. CDR1 and CDR2 (germline): SGHRS, YFSETQ. The CDR3 protein is CASSQTSGGIGRRDTQYF. DNA for the CDR3: TGCGCCAGCAGCCAAACTAGCGGGGGAATCGGCCGAAGAGATACCCAGTACTTC.

This clonotype was counted many times. The CDR3 DNA reads TGTGCCAGCACTCCCCAGTACTTC. Amino acid sequence: CASTPQYF. This chain connects TRBV7-9 to TRBJ2-5, with D uncertain. V was cut by 7 bases and J by 9 bases, with 3 bases left in between. Germline CDR1 and CDR2: SEHNR and FQNEAQ (reference sequence). This CDR3 has 8 residues.

This clonotype was seen at least ten times. The V gene is TRBV29-1, the J gene TRBJ2-1; D gene ambiguous. From germline, CDR1 is SQVTM and CDR2 ANQGSEA. Trimming cost V 7 bases and J 0 bases, with 13 bases left between them. The CDR3 is 14 residues long. The DNA of the CDR3 is TGCAGCGCCCGAGGAGCCTACTCCTACAATGAGCAGTTCTTC. This translates into CSARGAYSYNEQFF.

This clonotype was seen many times. The chain combines TRBV5-1 with TRBJ2-3; TRBD1 matches 10 bases. Germline V gene data show CDR1 as SGHRS and CDR2 as YFSETQ. J was trimmed by 2 bases and V by 5 bases; bases with no gene match: 11. This CDR3 contains 17 residues. The CDR3 is CASSTYGTGVPTDTQYF. For the CDR3, the DNA is TGCGCCAGCAGTACCTATGGGACAGGGGTTCCCACAGATACGCAGTATTTT.

This clonotype was observed at least ten times. J is TRBJ2-2 and V is TRBV7-6, with TRBD2 as a possible D gene (5 bases). This CDR3 is 15 amino acids long. The germline V and J ends were trimmed by 4 bases and 7 bases, with 16 bases remaining between them. Germline values: CDR1 SGHVS, CDR2 FNYEAQ. CDR3 bases: TGTGCCAGCAGCTCCCCTGAGGGCCCCCGCGGGGAGCTGTTTTTT. Protein sequence: CASSSPEGPRGELFF.

This clonotype was counted a few times. CDR3: CASSGGQGRGNTEAFF. In DNA, the CDR3 is TGTGCCAGCAGCGGAGGACAGGGGAGGGGGAACACTGAAGCTTTCTTT. This chain links TRBV7-2 with TRBJ1-1, with 9 bases matching TRBD1. Germline loops: CDR1 SGHTA, CDR2 FQGNSA. The CDR3 covers 16 residues. V lost 5 bases, J lost 1 base, and 8 bases stayed unmatched.

This clonotype was counted ten times or more. The chain links TRBV20-1 to TRBJ2-3; 7 bases are shared with TRBD2. This CDR3 comprises 14 residues. V trimming: 0 bases; J trimming: 6 bases; junction bases outside the gene matches: 6. Germline V lookup: CDR1 DFQATT, CDR2 SNEGSKA (reference sequence). The DNA of the CDR3 is TGCAGTGCTAGAGATGGCGCGGGGGTGGATACGCAGTATTTT. Its translation: CSARDGAGVDTQYF.

The chain links TRBV30 to TRBJ2-2; TRBD1 agrees at 12 bases. V was clipped by 5 bases and J by 5 bases; unmatched bases: 3. The CDR3 runs 14 residues. Per germline, CDR1 GTSNPN and CDR2 SVGIG (reference sequence). The chain's CDR3 is CAWGTGGYTGELFF. The CDR3 region has the DNA TGTGCCTGGGGGACAGGGGGCTATACCGGGGAGCTGTTTTTT. The full variable domain, its missing parts supplied by reference TRBV30 and TRBJ2-2, is SQTIHQWPATLVQPVGSPLSLECTVEGTSNPNLYWYRQAAGRGLQLLFYSVGIGQISSEVPQNLSASRPQDRQFILSSKKLLLSDSGFYLCAWGTGGYTGELFFGEGSRLTVL.

This clonotype was counted a few times. The V and J genes are TRBV12-3 or TRBV12-4 and TRBJ2-6; D is perhaps TRBD1 (5 bases). V was pared by 4 bases and J by 2 bases, with 12 bases between. The CDR3 runs to 16 residues. CDR3 loop: CASSYDRGAGANVLTF. DNA for the CDR3: TGTGCCAGCAGTTACGACAGAGGAGCTGGGGCCAACGTCCTGACTTTC.